This entry lists 18 T cell receptor beta chains sequenced from one sample in a study of OX40 agonist ivuxolimab in advanced cancers. Only in-frame clones appear in the TCRdb table, and some are missing; sequencing was by immunoSEQ multiplex PCR. The repertoire holds some 97,000 clones, with roughly 89% as singletons. The sequenced sample was CD4+ or CD8+ T cells sorted from blood, obtained in a trial of the OX40 agonist ivuxolimab. The receptors were sampled from an adult with an advanced solid tumor such as melanoma, head and neck, liver or kidney cancer.

This chain links TRBV2 with TRBJ1-2; 7 bases are shared with TRBD1. Per the germline V gene, CDR1 is SNHLY and CDR2 is FYNNEI. The CDR3 loop spans 18 amino acids. V gave up 9 bases and J gave up 6 bases; unmatched junction bases: 25. CDR3 region: CASVQTGTDLIGGHGYTF. The CDR3, as DNA: TGTGCCAGTGTGCAAACCGGGACAGATTTAATAGGGGGACATGGCTACACCTTC.

V gene TRBV18 combines with J gene TRBJ2-5, with 11 positions matching TRBD2. Germline trimming cut 2 bases from V and 5 bases from J; bases unmatched to any gene: 1. In germline, CDR1 is KGHSH, CDR2 LQKENI. The CDR3 is made up of 14 amino acids. CDR3 sequence (DNA): TGTGCCAGCTCACCAGGGACTAGCGGCGAGACCCAGTACTTC. Translation gives CASSPGTSGETQYF.

The chain recombines TRBV27 with TRBJ1-2; weak D call: TRBD1 (5 bases). Trimming pared 5 bases from V and 4 bases from J, leaving 11 bases between. This CDR3 is built from 13 residues. Germline V gives CDR1 MNHEY, CDR2 SMNVEV (reference sequence). The CDR3 nucleotides read TGTGCCAGCAGTAGGCCAGGGAGCTATGGCTACACCTTC. It encodes CASSRPGSYGYTF.

The gene calls are TRBV5-6 and TRBJ1-2, with 10 bases lining up with TRBD1. Germline assignment: CDR1 SGHDT and CDR2 YYEEEE. V was clipped by 0 bases and J by 4 bases; unmatched bases: 6. CDR3 size: 16 residues. The CDR3 loop is CASSLADRGLGYGYTF. As DNA, the CDR3 is TGTGCCAGCAGCTTGGCCGACAGGGGGCTTGGCTATGGCTACACCTTC.

V is TRBV4-1 and J is TRBJ1-1; D is uncertain. The CDR3 spans 15 residues. Trimming stripped 0 bases from V and 4 bases from J, with 12 bases between. Germline V lookup: CDR1 MGHRA, CDR2 YSYEKL. This CDR3 reads CASSQEPTKVTEAFF. CDR3 DNA sequence: TGCGCCAGCAGCCAAGAACCAACAAAGGTCACTGAAGCTTTCTTT.

V usage is TRBV6-1 and J usage is TRBJ1-1, with 7 positions matching TRBD1. Germline CDR1 reads MNHNS; CDR2 reads SASEGT. V trimming: 5 bases; J trimming: 6 bases; junction bases outside the gene matches: 12. This CDR3 region has 15 residues. The CDR3 sequence: CASSPRQGGGSEAFF. The DNA of the CDR3 is TGTGCCAGCAGTCCACGACAGGGAGGGGGCTCTGAAGCTTTCTTT.

The rearrangement joins TRBV7-2 to TRBJ2-1; D not certain. The V and J ends lost 5 bases and 0 bases respectively, with 11 bases between them. This CDR3 contains 15 residues. The germline CDR1 and CDR2 sequences are SGHTA and FQGNSA. CDR3 in DNA: TGTGCCAGCAGCCATGATAGCAGCTCCTACAATGAGCAGTTCTTC. It yields the protein CASSHDSSSYNEQFF.

This chain connects TRBV19 to TRBJ1-4, with unresolved D. Trimming shortened V by 7 bases and J by 0 bases, and 12 bases separated the two germline ends. Germline V gene lookup returns CDR1 LNHDA and CDR2 SQIVND (reference sequence). The CDR3 is 15 amino acids. Here the CDR3 reads CASNKGRATNEKLFF. The CDR3, as DNA: TGTGCCAGTAATAAAGGACGTGCAACTAATGAAAAACTGTTTTTT.

This clone was counted a few times. The chain couples TRBV6-1 to TRBJ2-3, with TRBD2 matching over 10 bases. CDR3 length: 17 residues. The germline gives CDR1 MNHNS, CDR2 SASEGT. V shed 1 base and J 8 bases; nucleotides not matched to a gene: 12. As DNA, the CDR3 is TGTGCCAGCAGTGAAGTACCGGGACTAGCGTTATTTGGTACGCAGTATTTT. It codes for CASSEVPGLALFGTQYF.

CDR3 in DNA: TGTGCCAGCAGCAGGAGCGGGGCGGGATCAGATACGCAGTATTTT. The encoded protein is CASSRSGAGSDTQYF. The genes are TRBV7-6 and TRBJ2-3, with TRBD2 matching over 7 bases. This CDR3 is built from 15 residues. Germline V gene data show CDR1 as SGHVS and CDR2 as FNYEAQ. Trimming at V came to 5 bases and at J to 4 bases, leaving 9 bases not matched to a gene.

Comment on this clone: One end of the junction is discordant with germline, which a read error may explain. This sample also contains other DNA sequences that code for the same CDR3. The chain carries TRBV6-1 and TRBJ1-2; maybe TRBD1 (5 bases). CDR3 length: 15 amino acids. Germline values: CDR1 MNHNS, CDR2 SASEGT. The CDR3 DNA reads TGCGCCAGCAGGACACGTAAGGCAACTAACTATGGCTACACCTTC. It translates to CASRTRKATNYGYTF.

This chain links TRBV30 with TRBJ1-4; TRBD1 agrees at 10 bases. The CDR3 spans 15 residues. Germline CDR1 and CDR2: GTSNPN and SVGIG (reference sequence). Unmatched junction bases numbered 7, after V lost 2 bases and J lost 7 bases. The CDR3: CAWSRPGQGFEKLFF. Written as DNA, the CDR3 is TGTGCCTGGAGTAGGCCGGGACAGGGGTTTGAAAAACTGTTTTTT.

This rearrangement joins TRBV30 to TRBJ2-4; 8 bases match TRBD2. The CDR3 totals 18 residues. The germline V gene encodes CDR1 GTSNPN and CDR2 SVGIG (reference sequence). With 0 bases clipped from V and 0 bases from J, the junction kept 10 bases outside the gene matches. This CDR3 reads CAWSVRRGSGIAKNIQYF. The CDR3 nucleotides are TGTGCCTGGAGTGTAAGGAGGGGTAGCGGGATAGCCAAAAACATTCAGTACTTC.

This clone was seen once. This chain uses TRBV18 with TRBJ1-1, with D possibly matching TRBD1 (6 bases). Per the germline V gene, CDR1 is KGHSH and CDR2 is LQKENI. V lost 4 bases and J lost 0, with 12 bases in between. CDR3 length: 15 residues. CDR3 nucleotide sequence: TGTGCCAGCTCACTACAAACAGGGTTGAACACTGAAGCTTTCTTT. Protein product: CASSLQTGLNTEAFF.

This chain connects TRBV7-8 to TRBJ1-1; D perhaps matches TRBD1 (5 bases). Trimming took 6 bases from V and 0 from J, leaving 11 bases between them. The CDR3 length is 14 residues. Germline V gives CDR1 SGHVS, CDR2 FQNEAQ. The DNA of the CDR3 is TGTGCCAGCAGACCGACAGTCTTGAACACTGAAGCTTTCTTT. Its translation is CASRPTVLNTEAFF.

The rearrangement uses TRBV29-1 and TRBJ1-2, with D unresolved. V was clipped by 1 base and J by 7 bases, with 10 bases between them. Germline V gene data show CDR1 as SQVTM and CDR2 as ANQGSEA. The CDR3 extends over 12 amino acids. The CDR3 DNA follows: TGCAGCGTTGAAGGGTTTCTTGGTGGCTACACCTTC. Translation gives CSVEGFLGGYTF.

This clone is a singleton in its sample. The chain links TRBV4-2 to TRBJ2-3, with 10 nucleotides matching TRBD2. V lost 1 base and J lost 6; bases outside the gene matches: 7. This CDR3 contains 16 residues. Germline lookup yields CDR1 LGHNA and CDR2 YNFKEQ. CDR3 nucleotides: TGTGCCAGCAGCCAAGGAGTAGCGGGAGGTAGGGATACGCAGTATTTT. Translating it yields CASSQGVAGGRDTQYF.

V is TRBV30 and J is TRBJ2-2; D uncertain. The CDR3 loop spans 12 amino acids. Looked up from germline, CDR1 is GTSNPN and CDR2 is SVGIG (reference sequence). V lost 1 base and J lost 5, with 5 bases in between. The CDR3 is CAWSGNTGELFF. CDR3 nucleotide sequence: TGTGCCTGGAGTGGGAATACCGGGGAGCTGTTTTTT.